These 7 T cell receptor beta chains came from one sample sequenced in a study of cytomegalovirus exposure and HLA in healthy donors. 13 Jbeta primers and 60 Vbeta primers were used for the PCR. Sequencing was performed with immunoSEQ multiplex PCR; in TCRdb, only in-frame clones are kept and a portion is missing. The data show about 130,000 clones, and the top ten clones hold roughly 1.6%. Sequencing used PBMCs. The receptors originated from a middle-aged woman in good health and CMV-seronegative.

The chain joins TRBV4-3 to TRBJ1-3; D not resolved. This CDR3 region has 15 residues. Trimming removed 1 base at V and 5 bases at J, with 12 bases between. Germline-derived CDR1 and CDR2 are LGHNA and YSLEER. The CDR3, as DNA: TGCGCCAGCAGCCAAGCAGTGGTGGAGAGAAACACCATATATTTT. The encoded protein is CASSQAVVERNTIYF.

This chain joins TRBV5-1 and TRBJ2-5, with 8 bases fitting TRBD1. The CDR3 contains 14 residues. Losses at the gene ends were 0 bases for V and 4 bases for J; bases not matched to a gene: 2. Looked up from germline, CDR1 is SGHRS and CDR2 is YFSETQ. The CDR3 DNA is TGCGCCAGCAGCTTGGGGCAGGGGGCAGAGACCCAGTACTTC. It translates to CASSLGQGAETQYF.

The chain links TRBV29-1 to TRBJ2-5, with 9 nucleotides matching TRBD1. This CDR3 has 15 amino acids. Trimming took 5 bases from V and 4 from J; bases not matched to a gene: 11. In germline, CDR1 is SQVTM, CDR2 ANQGSEA. CDR3 sequence: CSVSTGGRGGETQYF. CDR3 coding DNA: TGCAGCGTTTCGACAGGGGGGAGAGGGGGAGAGACCCAGTACTTC.

The chain joins TRBV4-2 to TRBJ2-7; 10 bases are shared with TRBD1. Germline lookup yields CDR1 LGHNA and CDR2 YNFKEQ. The V segment lost 5 bases and the J segment 7 bases; nucleotides outside the gene matches: 14. The CDR3 has 16 amino acids. The CDR3 sequence: CASSLTGTGAGWEQYF. The CDR3 DNA reads TGTGCCAGCAGCTTGACCGGGACAGGGGCGGGGTGGGAGCAGTACTTC.

This sequence joins TRBV4-1 and TRBJ2-5; 7 positions agree with TRBD1. Germline V gives CDR1 MGHRA, CDR2 YSYEKL. This CDR3 has 15 residues. Losses at the gene ends were 0 bases for V and 5 bases for J; bases not matched to a gene: 6. The CDR3 nucleotides read TGCGCCAGCAGCCAAGAGGTCTGGGGACAGGAGACCCAGTACTTC. Translated, it gives CASSQEVWGQETQYF.

The V call is TRBV6-4, the J call TRBJ2-7; 14 bases map to TRBD2. The germline gives CDR1 MRHNA, CDR2 SNTAGT. The CDR3 loop spans 17 amino acids. Trimming at V came to 9 bases and at J to 0 bases, leaving 10 bases not matched to a gene. The CDR3 DNA reads TGTGCCAGGAGGGGACTAGCGGGGGCCGTGAGCTCCTACGAGCAGTACGTC. Translation: CARRGLAGAVSSYEQYV.

V gene TRBV7-3 combines with J gene TRBJ1-2, with a weak D call TRBD1 (5 bases). Trimming removed 5 bases at V and 3 bases at J, with 22 bases between. The germline CDR1 and CDR2 sequences are SGHTA and FQGTGA. The CDR3 totals 17 residues. In DNA form, the CDR3 reads TGTGCCAGCAGCCCAGAGGGGACGGGGGGAGGGCACTATGGCTACACCTTC. Translation: CASSPEGTGGGHYGYTF.